This entry is about one TCR beta chain. The repertoire was sequenced with immunoSEQ multiplex PCR; TCRdb's copy has only in-frame clones and lacks some. The data show 100,000 to 150,000 clones, approximately 90% seen once. The CDR3 contains 12 residues. Germline loops: CDR1 MDHEN, CDR2 SYDVKM. Trimming cost V 10 bases and J 7 bases, with 16 bases left between them. This sample was included in a study of blood T cell repertoires in COVID-19. In the study overall: The origin of the acute and convalescent COVID-19 samples was the United States, Italy and Spain. T cells, B-cell-depleted T cells, or PBMCs provided the cDNA or gDNA that served as material.

The rearrangement uses TRBV28 and TRBJ1-1; D gene uncertain. This TCR came from a man aged 45-60 years with active or convalescent COVID-19. The material sequenced was peripheral blood. Here the CDR3 reads CATDSSTVEAFF. The CDR3 DNA reads as TGTGCCACCGATTCATCAACGGTTGAAGCTTTCTTT.